This T cell receptor (beta chain) comes out of a study of T cells in Graves' hyperthyroidism and ophthalmopathy. The CDR3 contains 11 residues. Trimming took off 4 bases at V and 8 bases at J, with 8 bases between the two ends. Per germline, CDR1 SGHAT and CDR2 FQNNGV. Overall study findings and caveats: A model built on 13 V-J features separated ophthalmopathy from stable hyperthyroidism.

Under 3 months was the duration of disease in ophthalmopathy patients, who also had a Clinical Activity Score of at least 3 and a NOSPECS grade of at least 4. Uncontrolled infections, other autoimmune diseases, pregnancy or lactation led to exclusion of patients. Fresh peripheral blood, 10 ml, was the source of the PBMCs. This clonotype was seen ten or more times. Its specificity is not known. Amplification of TCR beta CDR3 regions was performed using RNA transcripts as template. TCR CDR3 underwent first-round RT-PCR with the HTBI primer set. TCRdb re-analysed the multiplex PCR reads in MiXCR, keeping a single row per CDR3 protein. Of about 640,000 distinct CDR3 sequences listed, around 20% are singletons.

The TCR was taken from a man younger than 40 with Graves' ophthalmopathy. Material: blood. The chain recombines TRBV11-2 with TRBJ1-2, with D unresolved. CDR3 residues: CASSSLGGYTF. The CDR3 nucleotides read TGTGCCAGCAGCTCCTTGGGGGGCTACACCTTC.